The present T cell receptor (beta chain) was sequenced within a study of blood T cell repertoires in COVID-19. On the study more broadly: COVID-19 samples collected from the United States, Italy and Spain covered acute and convalescent phases.

The CDR3 loop spans 14 amino acids. Germline values: CDR1 SGHTA, CDR2 FQGNSA. Trimming removed 2 bases from V and 8 bases from J; junction bases left unmatched: 3. Methods used by the authors: Amplification of reference gene primers was used by the study to estimate nucleated cell counts. Data came from immunoSEQ multiplex PCR; TCRdb stores just in-frame clones and leaves some out. Clone size and the V and J calls come from that table; the DNA yielded D and trimming. In the table there are 120,000 to 150,000 clones, around 84% of which are singletons. The sample consisted of peripheral blood. The receptor's source is a human donor in a cohort sampled during active COVID-19. V and J are TRBV7-2 and TRBJ1-6, with TRBD1 identical over 7 bases. The chain's CDR3 is CASSLQGVHSPLHF. The CDR3 bases are TGTGCCAGCAGCTTACAGGGGGTGCATTCACCCCTCCACTTT.